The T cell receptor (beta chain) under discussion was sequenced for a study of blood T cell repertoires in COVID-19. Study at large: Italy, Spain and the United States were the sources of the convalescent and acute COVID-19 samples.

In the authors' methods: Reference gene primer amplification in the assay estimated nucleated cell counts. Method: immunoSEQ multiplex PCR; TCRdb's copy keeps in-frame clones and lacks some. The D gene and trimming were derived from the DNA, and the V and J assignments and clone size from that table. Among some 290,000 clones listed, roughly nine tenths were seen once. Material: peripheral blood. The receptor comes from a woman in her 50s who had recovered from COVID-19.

CDR3 nucleotide sequence: TGTGCCAGCAGCTGGGAGGGACTTGAAGCTTTCTTT. Amino acids: CASSWEGLEAFF. V usage is TRBV5-6 and J usage is TRBJ1-1; possible D gene TRBD1, 5 bases. The CDR3 extends over 12 amino acids. Germline CDR1 is SGHDT and CDR2 is YYEEEE. V was trimmed by 3 bases and J by 7 bases, leaving 10 bases between them.